The 10 T cell receptor beta chains in this list originate from one sample, sequenced in a study of beta chain features in type 1 diabetes. Isolated RNA was reverse transcribed in full, so expressed TCRB transcripts were sequenced. Assay used: immunoSEQ multiplex PCR; TCRdb lists only in-frame clones, some missing. The sample holds under 500,000 clones, 30% seen once. The sample taken for sequencing was naive CD4+ T cells from blood. These receptors were obtained from a man aged 18 to 29 in good health.

The V call is TRBV29-1, the J call TRBJ1-2, with D unresolved. Per germline, CDR1 SQVTM and CDR2 ANQGSEA. Trimming removed 4 bases at V and 7 bases at J, with 10 bases between. This CDR3 comprises 11 residues. The CDR3 nucleotides read TGCAGCGTTGGGCAGGCAATTGGCTACACCTTC. Residues: CSVGQAIGYTF.

The rearrangement joins TRBV5-1 to TRBJ2-4; weak D call: TRBD1 (5 bases). Germline values: CDR1 SGHRS, CDR2 YFSETQ. Between the trimmed V and J ends, which lost 0 bases and 0 bases, there was a span of 13 bases. The CDR3 loop spans 17 amino acids. CDR3 sequence (DNA): TGCGCCAGCAGCTTGGTGGCAGGGTCCCTAGCCAAAAACATTCAGTACTTC. This gives the protein CASSLVAGSLAKNIQYF.

This chain joins TRBV28 and TRBJ1-1; D is perhaps TRBD1 (5 bases). Germline CDR1 and CDR2: MDHEN and SYDVKM. V lost 5 bases to trimming and J lost 1 base, with 11 bases between them. The CDR3 has 14 amino acids. Here the CDR3 reads CASSNPRENTEAFF. CDR3 nucleotides: TGTGCCAGCAGTAACCCCAGGGAGAACACTGAAGCTTTCTTT.

The V gene is TRBV4-3, the J gene TRBJ2-1; the D gene is possibly TRBD2 (6 bases). Germline loops: CDR1 LGHNA, CDR2 YSLEER. Trimming shortened V by 0 bases and J by 1 base, and 16 bases separated the two germline ends. CDR3 size: 18 residues. The CDR3 region is CASSQDWRETSSYNEQFF. CDR3 nucleotides: TGCGCCAGCAGCCAAGATTGGCGGGAAACGAGTTCCTACAATGAGCAGTTCTTC.

This clone was observed a handful of times. For the CDR3, the DNA is TGTGCCAGCAGAAGAGGACTAGCGGGAGGGGAGAATCTGAAAAATGAGCAGTTCTTC. Its translation: CASRRGLAGGENLKNEQFF. V gene TRBV7-9 combines with J gene TRBJ2-1; 15 bases fit TRBD2. The V gene's germline CDR1 is SEHNR and CDR2 FQNEAQ (reference sequence). The CDR3 contains 19 residues. V lost 6 bases, J lost 7 bases, and 16 bases stayed unmatched. The full variable domain, its missing parts supplied by reference TRBV7-9 and TRBJ2-1, is DTGVSQNPRHKITKRGQNVTFRCDPISEHNRLYWYRQTLGQGPEFLTYFQNEAQLEKSRLLSDRFSAERPKGSFSTLEIQRTEQGDSAMYLCASRRGLAGGENLKNEQFFGPGTRLTVL.

This rearrangement joins TRBV5-6 to TRBJ2-3, with D possibly TRBD1 on 6 matching bases. This CDR3 is 13 amino acids long. The germline gives CDR1 SGHDT, CDR2 YYEEEE. The V gene lost 8 bases and the J gene lost 5 bases, with 15 bases spanning the gap. The chain's CDR3 is CASTRTAQDTQYF. The CDR3 nucleotides read TGTGCCAGTACGCGGACAGCGCAAGATACGCAGTATTTT.

V and J are TRBV10-3 and TRBJ2-5; 7 nucleotides match TRBD1. This CDR3 has 14 residues. The V segment lost 4 bases and the J segment 4 bases; nucleotides outside the gene matches: 6. Germline V lookup: CDR1 ENHRY, CDR2 SYGVKD. CDR3 nucleotide sequence: TGTGCCATCAGTGTAGTAGGGACAGCAGAGACCCAGTACTTC. It yields the protein CAISVVGTAETQYF.

This clone was detected a few times. This chain links TRBV29-1 with TRBJ2-7; tentatively, D is TRBD1 (5 bases). The CDR3 spans 14 residues. Germline CDR1 and CDR2: SQVTM and ANQGSEA. The V and J ends lost 7 bases and 3 bases respectively, with 19 bases between them. CDR3: CSATGSPNHYEQYF. CDR3 coding DNA: TGCAGCGCCACAGGATCCCCCAACCACTACGAGCAGTACTTC.

This clone was picked up a small number of times. The chain is built from TRBV5-1 and TRBJ2-5, with 10 positions matching TRBD2. There are 15 residues in the CDR3. The junction had 5 bases not matched to a gene; V was cut back by 4 bases and J by 2 bases. Germline loops: CDR1 SGHRS, CDR2 YFSETQ. The CDR3 region is CASSIGLAEQETQYF. In DNA form, the CDR3 reads TGCGCCAGCAGCATAGGACTAGCGGAACAAGAGACCCAGTACTTC.

V gene TRBV7-9 combines with J gene TRBJ1-3; the D is unclear. Germline V gene sequence: CDR1 SEHNR, CDR2 FQNEAQ (reference sequence). The CDR3 sequence is 15 residues long. V was cut by 5 bases and J by 2 bases, with 13 bases left in between. Here the CDR3 reads CASSPPPRAGNTIYF. The CDR3 DNA reads as TGTGCCAGCAGCCCCCCGCCACGGGCTGGAAACACCATATATTTT.